One and the same sample provided the 3 T cell receptor beta chains below, sequenced in a study of blood T cells in healthy people across ages. A J-beta primer mix and a sample-barcoded 5' primer were used in a second PCR of about 7 to 12 cycles. A single record per CDR3 protein comes from TCRdb applying MiXCR to the 5' RACE reads. The sample contains roughly 1,100,000 distinct CDR3 sequences, around 27% of which appear only once. The same sample was also used in a study of T cells of mothers and their children.

Specimen: blood. The receptors were gathered from a girl aged 2 to 10 in good health.

As for this clonotype: The junction and the germline gene differ at one end; a read error may be behind it. V gene TRBV9 combines with J gene TRBJ2-5; D may be TRBD1 or TRBD2 (5 bases each). Germline V gene data show CDR1 as SGDLS and CDR2 as YYNGEE. The CDR3 length is 13 residues. The chain's CDR3 is CACSEGTEETQYF. The CDR3 DNA is TGTGCCTGCAGCGAGGGGACGGAAGAGACCCAGTACTTC.

This clonotype was observed a few times. The chain employs TRBV28 and TRBJ2-7; 9 bases agree with TRBD2. The J segment lost 2 bases and the V segment lost 5 bases, leaving 7 bases of the junction unmatched. Germline V lookup: CDR1 MDHEN, CDR2 SYDVKM. The CDR3 runs to 15 residues. The CDR3 here is CASSLGLAIPYEQYF. The DNA for the CDR3 is TGTGCCAGCAGTCTCGGACTAGCGATACCCTACGAGCAGTACTTC.

The chain joins TRBV6-5 to TRBJ2-5; D is undetermined. Trimming removed 6 bases from V and 4 bases from J, with 9 bases in between. Germline CDR1 is MNHEY and CDR2 is SVGAGI. The CDR3 consists of 12 residues. CDR3 coding DNA: TGTGCCAGCAGCGGGTTCGGAGAGACCCAGTACTTC. Translating gives CASSGFGETQYF.